Described below is a single T cell receptor beta chain sequence and its context. The antigen is unknown. The data originate from a study of cytomegalovirus exposure and HLA in healthy donors. Findings and caveats of the study: After further analysis at a later stage, 16,951 TCR beta sequences were associated with HLA alleles at 0.05 false discovery rate. Later analysis placed DRB1 highest and HLA-C lowest in TCR association rates, which differed by HLA locus. The study put roughly 160 TCR beta chains on its list as cytomegalovirus-associated.

The PCR was carried out with 60 Vbeta primers and 13 Jbeta primers. Per the original data handling: A later analysis counted approximately 80 million unique TCR beta chains, around 12 million shared. Some clones are missing from TCRdb's copy, which holds only in-frame ones; the method was immunoSEQ multiplex PCR. D and trimming come from the DNA, and the V and J calls and clone size come from that table. The data contain 84,000 or so clones, roughly 76% of them singletons. The CDR3 is 13 amino acids. Looked up from germline, CDR1 is WNHNN and CDR2 is SYGVQD (reference sequence). Trimming left V 3 bases short and J 8 bases short, with 13 bases between.

The material sequenced was PBMCs. The sequence derives from a male donor in good health and CMV-seronegative. This sequence joins TRBV10-1 and TRBJ1-1; D call uncertain. CDR3 residues: CASSEWVRGEAFF. In nucleotides, the CDR3 is TGCGCCAGCAGTGAATGGGTCCGGGGAGAAGCTTTCTTT.